This T cell receptor (beta chain) originates from a study of molecular identifiers for immune sequencing clone quantification. Overall study: RNA, taken in replicates from about 19,000 or 110,000 naive CD8 cells, was split five ways, with four sequenced.

This CDR3 contains 15 residues. The V gene's germline CDR1 is SQVTM and CDR2 ANQGSEA. The ends lost 8 bases at V and 0 bases at J; junction bases unmatched: 11. This clonotype was observed at least ten times. The antigen is not known. Overall study results and limits: Amid roughly 1 million naive cells, spiked Jurkat TCR RNA from one cell was reportedly still detectable.

Using a CD8+CD4-CCR7+CD45RA+ phenotype, naive CD8 T cells were sorted. TCRdb redid the calling of the PCR reads with MiXCR, one entry per CDR3 protein. In the table there are about half a million distinct CDR3 sequences, about 21% of which are singletons. The receptor was isolated from a human donor in good health. Some libraries in this study had Jurkat cell RNA spiked in. Sample: naive CD8+ T cells from blood, with Jurkat cell RNA spiked in. Subset reported: FACS-sorted CD8+CD4-CCR7+CD45RA+ naive T cells. This chain connects TRBV29-1 to TRBJ2-3, with 7 bases that match TRBD2. The CDR3 coding sequence is TGCAGCATTAACCCTAGCGGCAGAAGCACAGATACGCAGTATTTT. Its protein is CSINPSGRSTDTQYF.